Shown below are 5 T cell receptor beta chains from a single sample sequenced in a study of blood T cell repertoires in COVID-19. Produced via immunoSEQ multiplex PCR; TCRdb's table is partial and in-frame only. This table has 380,000 or so clones, around 88% appearing once. The sample comprised peripheral blood. These receptors were collected from a woman between 55 and 75 years old with COVID-19, enrolled during active disease.

The chain combines TRBV7-9 with TRBJ2-2; TRBD2 agrees at 15 bases. The V gene end was trimmed by 5 bases and the J gene end by 7 bases; junction bases not matched to a gene: 11. The CDR3 covers 18 residues. CDR1 and CDR2 from the germline V gene are SEHNR and FQNEAQ (reference sequence). CDR3 region: CASSVTGTSGGSGGELFF. CDR3 in DNA: TGTGCCAGCAGCGTCACCGGGACTAGCGGGGGGTCAGGCGGGGAGCTGTTTTTT. The entire variable domain, with the rest obtained from reference TRBV7-9 and TRBJ2-2, is as follows: DTGVSQNPRHKITKRGQNVTFRCDPISEHNRLYWYRQTLGQGPEFLTYFQNEAQLEKSRLLSDRFSAERPKGSFSTLEIQRTEQGDSAMYLCASSVTGTSGGSGGELFFGEGSRLTVL.

The genes are TRBV2 and TRBJ1-1; TRBD1 agrees at 9 bases. Trimming took 10 bases from V and 1 from J; bases not matched to a gene: 7. CDR3 length equals 14 residues. Per germline, CDR1 SNHLY and CDR2 FYNNEI. The CDR3 DNA reads as TGTGCCACCCTGACGGGACAGGGGAACACTGAAGCTTTCTTT. Residues: CATLTGQGNTEAFF.

This chain links TRBV11-1 with TRBJ2-1; D might be TRBD1 (5 bases). V lost 1 base and J lost 1, with 8 bases in between. The germline gives CDR1 SGHAT, CDR2 FQDESV (reference sequence). This CDR3 is 15 amino acids long. CDR3 coding DNA: TGTGCCAGCAGCTTAGACAGGTGGTCCTACAATGAGCAGTTCTTC. Its translation is CASSLDRWSYNEQFF.

The V gene is TRBV7-9, the J gene TRBJ1-2; TRBD1 matches 9 bases. Looked up from germline, CDR1 is SEHNR and CDR2 is FQNEAQ (reference sequence). The CDR3 consists of 13 residues. V shed 4 bases, J shed 8 bases, and the junction held 5 bases outside the gene matches. CDR3 amino acids: CASSWDRAGGYTF. CDR3 coding DNA: TGTGCCAGCAGCTGGGACAGGGCTGGCGGCTACACCTTC. Based on the CDR3 plus reference TRBV7-9 and TRBJ1-2, the full variable domain is DTGVSQNPRHKITKRGQNVTFRCDPISEHNRLYWYRQTLGQGPEFLTYFQNEAQLEKSRLLSDRFSAERPKGSFSTLEIQRTEQGDSAMYLCASSWDRAGGYTFGSGTRLTVV.

The V gene is TRBV29-1, the J gene TRBJ2-5, with D perhaps TRBD1 (6 bases). V was trimmed by 4 bases and J by 7 bases, leaving 16 bases between them. The CDR3 runs 13 residues. In germline, CDR1 is SQVTM, CDR2 ANQGSEA. This chain's CDR3 is CSVVSRGDGTQYF. The CDR3 DNA is TGCAGCGTTGTATCCAGGGGTGACGGGACCCAGTACTTC.